This T cell receptor (beta chain) was retrieved from a study of blood T cells in healthy people across ages (dated by TCRdb to between 2014 and 2017). Regarding the study in general: In model experiments, roughly one uniquely barcoded TCR beta cDNA molecule per two T cells was captured by template switching. Donors were grouped into four age groups: young (average about 15 years), middle-aged (roughly 38), aged (approximately 58) and long-lived (about 82). For two donors (one aged 18 to 29 and one aged 80 or older), the study analyzed two additional independent replicas of 1 million unique cDNA reads from the same blood draw. To avoid experimental bias, donors of different ages were spread randomly across the sequencing lanes. To track age-related changes in TCR beta repertoire diversity, the study relied on deep sequencing normalized with unique cDNA molecular identifiers. Paper-wide results and their limitations: There was a strong correlation between observed TCR beta diversity and the percentage of naive T cells measured by flow cytometry. Estimates of total diversity based on one million sequenced T cells were regarded as lower bounds and as underestimates. Observed TCR beta diversity per million T cells fell roughly linearly with age, and a significant reduction was already apparent by age around 36. Compared with the aged group, the long-lived group had more naive CD4+ T cells, fewer expanded clones and increased TCR diversity, suggesting age selection. Because profiling used bulk unsorted PBMCs, naive and antigen-experienced compartments could not be compared conclusively. Because the CMV infection status of the donors was unknown, age-related changes in expanded clonotypes may potentially have been confounded.

The 39 donors, aged 6 to 90 years, were systemically healthy Caucasian individuals from Russia. About 10 milliliters of peripheral blood were drawn from each donor into EDTA-treated Vacutainer tubes. PBMCs were isolated by Ficoll-Paque density-gradient centrifugation, with at least 6 million obtained per sample. Total RNA was extracted from PBMCs with Trizol reagent, with at least 6 micrograms obtained per sample. The percentages of naive CD45RAhigh/CD27high T cells were determined by flow cytometry on a PBMC aliquot from every donor. V loses 1 base, J loses 7 bases, and the germline ends lie 14 bases apart. From a lookup of the germline V gene, CDR1 and CDR2 are MGHRA and YSYEKL. Spanning cysteine to phenylalanine, the CDR3 consists of 15 amino acids. Only the CDR3 region is kept as DNA, spanning 45 bases read in frame from base 1. The method behind the library was 5' RACE. A second PCR of about 6 to 11 cycles was performed with a sample-barcoded 5' primer and a J-beta primer mix. A template-switch 5' adaptor carrying 12 random nucleotides introduced a unique molecular identifier onto each TCR beta cDNA molecule. At least 2.5 million CDR3-containing paired-end reads were obtained from each sample. First-strand cDNA synthesis was performed from all RNA using the Mint cDNA synthesis kit, with priming by a TRBC-specific oligonucleotide. After uracil-DNA glycosylase treatment, a first 18-cycle PCR used universal primers M1SS and BC2_uni_R on all cDNA. On the authors' methods: Normalization of each sample was performed by random selection of 1 million high-quality reads, each carrying a distinct molecular identifier. Instead of being binned into consensus sequences, reads with shared molecular identifiers were discarded. MiTCR, set to a Q25 quality threshold and the strictest error-elimination algorithm, was used for CDR3 identification, clonotype clustering and error correction. Lower-bound total TCR beta diversity was estimated with a nonparametric unseen species model using Euler transformation. TCRdb reworked the public reads: Q25 trimming with fastp, MiXCR clone assembly, productive beta chains retained. Each CDR3 protein gets just one entry, which takes the most common genes and DNA from the rows behind it. The V and J calls come from TCRdb's annotation, not from the publication. This sample gives around 1,800,000 distinct CDR3 sequences in total; 39% of them show up just once. Of the sample, under 25% falls within the top ten clones.

This clonotype has more than one count but fewer than ten. The specificity of this receptor is unknown. Within one base of it there is no much larger clone, and no base qualities were kept. This receptor was obtained from a human donor in good health. The specimen was blood. The rearrangement joined TRBV4-1 to TRBJ1-5; the D gene is unclear. The CDR3 has the sequence CASSQGLGFQQPQHF. The DNA sequence follows: TGCGCCAGCAGCCAAGGTTTAGGTTTTCAGCAGCCCCAGCATTTT.